This is a list of T cell receptor beta chains from one sample in a study of T-cell memory formation after mild COVID-19. Using its own MiXCR run on the 5' RACE reads, TCRdb lists one record per CDR3 protein. The table lists hundreds of thousands of distinct CDR3 sequences, about 20% of them singletons, with 20% to 25% in the top ten. Input material: PBMCs or a T cell subset sorted from them (not recorded which). The source is a man aged 18 to 35 who had mild COVID-19 (a few samples of this study predate the infection). Cell type and time point are not known. Both conserved end residues are trimmed from each CDR3. Fields, in order: V gene, CDR3 protein.

TRBV6-5 ASSPLRKNTEAF
TRBV7-8 ASSFGGRGPNTGELF
TRBV18 ASSPGVIGQGPYTDTQY
TRBV18 ASSLNRGVEQPQH
TRBV20-1 SARGQTGTGETEAF
TRBV12-3/TRBV12-4 ASSRGASGGFTDTQY
TRBV5-1 ASSFEGYGYT
TRBV7-3 ASSLGGASGDTQY
TRBV5-4 ASRKVKQPQH
TRBV12-3/TRBV12-4 ASSFKFVQGYT
TRBV6-2/TRBV6-3 ASSYRLAGGTHYNEQF
TRBV5-6 ASSTVSALT
TRBV4-3 ASSRRRGSAPPYNEQF
TRBV6-5 ASSQTTANTEAF
TRBV5-1 ASSLEVVGELF
TRBV7-2 ASMVAGGDEQY
TRBV2 ASSEPVQGRRLSDYGYT
TRBV28 ASSYSMTTSYGYT
TRBV20-1 SDSDTQY
TRBV7-2 ASSLVVLVTGELF
TRBV11-2 ASRPNRGYT
TRBV7-2 ASNRGQAQETQY
TRBV4-3 ASSQGTTANTGELF
TRBV29-1 SVELGSAYEQY
TRBV6-5 ASSYSRGGKGEQY
TRBV24-1 ATSRQGEEKLF
TRBV28 ASSLLGWAGAF
TRBV7-2 ASSFNPLAGGQEQY
TRBV4-3 ASSQDLEGGYGYT
TRBV12-3/TRBV12-4 ASPYGASGVRDTGELF
TRBV19 ASSISMTPNTEAF
TRBV7-2 ASSAGPDTEAF
TRBV5-1 ASSVAPGGNNEQF
TRBV9 ASSVRSAGGGDEQF
TRBV28 ASRTPATDTQY
TRBV18 ASSRTGGPYEQY
TRBV12-3/TRBV12-4 ASSFSRDGEAF